Listed here are 10 T cell receptor beta chains from one sample, sequenced in a study of blood T cell repertoires in COVID-19. Repertoires were generated with immunoSEQ multiplex PCR, while TCRdb's copy carries only in-frame clones and drops some. The table has about 250,000 clones, 70% to 90% seen once. Sequenced material: PBMCs or T cells enriched from blood (not recorded which). Source of these receptors: a young man who had recovered from COVID-19.

The chain employs TRBV13 and TRBJ1-2; D perhaps matches TRBD1 (6 bases). This CDR3 has 16 residues. V was cut by 5 bases and J by 4 bases, with 20 bases left in between. Germline V gives CDR1 PRHDT, CDR2 FYEKMQ (reference sequence). The CDR3 spells CASSQPPWGRFYGYTF. CDR3 sequence (DNA): TGTGCCAGCAGCCAACCTCCATGGGGGCGGTTCTATGGCTACACCTTC.

As DNA, the CDR3 is TGTGCCAGCAGCTTAAGTACCACGTACATCAATCAGCCCCAGCATTTT. The encoded protein is CASSLSTTYINQPQHF. This chain links TRBV7-2 with TRBJ1-5; unclear D gene. From germline, CDR1 is SGHTA and CDR2 FQGNSA. The CDR3 has 16 amino acids. Trimming removed 2 bases at V and 3 bases at J, with 14 bases between.

The V call is TRBV6-1, the J call TRBJ1-5; 9 bases agree with TRBD1. CDR1 and CDR2 (germline): MNHNS, SASEGT. Trimming took 4 bases from V and 2 from J; bases not matched to a gene: 6. This CDR3 is built from 16 residues. CDR3: CASSGGQGRRNQPQHF. The DNA for the CDR3 is TGTGCCAGCAGTGGTGGACAGGGGCGTCGCAATCAGCCCCAGCATTTT.

The rearrangement uses TRBV5-1 and TRBJ1-3; D is undetermined. There are 15 residues in the CDR3. With 0 bases removed from V and 2 bases from J, the gap between germline ends came to 9 bases. Germline V gene sequence: CDR1 SGHRS, CDR2 YFSETQ. CDR3 in amino acids: CASSLDSPTGNTIYF. The CDR3 DNA sequence: TGCGCCAGCAGCTTGGACAGCCCCACTGGAAACACCATATATTTT. Complete variable domain (other parts from reference TRBV5-1 and TRBJ1-3): KAGVTQTPRYLIKTRGQQVTLSCSPISGHRSVSWYQQTPGQGLQFLFEYFSETQRNKGNFPGRFSGRQFSNSRSEMNVSTLELGDSALYLCASSLDSPTGNTIYFGEGSWLTVV.

The chain links TRBV12-5 to TRBJ1-6; D not certain. There are 16 residues in the CDR3. The germline gives CDR1 LGHNT, CDR2 FRNRAP. Trimming removed 4 bases from V and 7 bases from J, with 17 bases in between. In DNA, the CDR3 is TGTGCTAGTGGTTCCTCGGGGAGGGAGAGAAATTCACCCCTCCACTTT. Translation: CASGSSGRERNSPLHF.

The gene calls are TRBV27 and TRBJ2-5; D remains unclear. The CDR3 totals 13 residues. The germline V and J ends were trimmed by 2 bases and 1 base, with 5 bases remaining between them. CDR1 and CDR2 (germline): MNHEY, SMNVEV (reference sequence). CDR3 region: CASSLTAQETQYF. The CDR3 nucleotides read TGTGCCAGCAGTTTAACAGCCCAAGAGACCCAGTACTTC.

The rearrangement uses TRBV3-1 (or the pseudogene TRBV3-2) and TRBJ1-2; no firm D call. Trimming stripped 0 bases from V and 8 bases from J, with 7 bases between. Germline assignment: CDR1 LGHDT and CDR2 YNNKEL (reference sequence). This CDR3 region has 12 residues. The CDR3: CASSQEGGGYTF. The CDR3 region has the DNA TGTGCCAGCAGCCAAGAAGGAGGGGGCTACACCTTC.

The chain couples TRBV28 to TRBJ2-1, with 7 bases fitting TRBD2. Germline CDR1 and CDR2: MDHEN and SYDVKM. V shed 6 bases and J 6 bases; nucleotides not matched to a gene: 8. This CDR3 comprises 14 residues. The CDR3 protein is CASRRDYSFNEQFF. The CDR3 DNA reads as TGTGCCAGCAGAAGGGACTACAGTTTCAATGAGCAGTTCTTC.

The V call is TRBV2, the J call TRBJ1-4; D not resolved. Trimming took 10 bases from V and 3 from J, leaving 12 bases between them. CDR1 and CDR2 from the germline V gene are SNHLY and FYNNEI. This CDR3 comprises 13 residues. The CDR3 DNA is TGTGCCAATGGTCCTGAGGCTAATGAAAAACTGTTTTTT. Translation: CANGPEANEKLFF.

The chain uses TRBV27 and TRBJ1-2; 7 nucleotides match TRBD1. With V trimmed by 5 bases and J by 6 bases, 6 bases remained unmatched. CDR1 and CDR2 (germline): MNHEY, SMNVEV (reference sequence). The CDR3 is 13 residues long. CDR3 sequence: CASSLRQGDGYTF. CDR3 DNA: TGTGCCAGCAGTCTGCGACAGGGCGATGGCTACACCTTC.